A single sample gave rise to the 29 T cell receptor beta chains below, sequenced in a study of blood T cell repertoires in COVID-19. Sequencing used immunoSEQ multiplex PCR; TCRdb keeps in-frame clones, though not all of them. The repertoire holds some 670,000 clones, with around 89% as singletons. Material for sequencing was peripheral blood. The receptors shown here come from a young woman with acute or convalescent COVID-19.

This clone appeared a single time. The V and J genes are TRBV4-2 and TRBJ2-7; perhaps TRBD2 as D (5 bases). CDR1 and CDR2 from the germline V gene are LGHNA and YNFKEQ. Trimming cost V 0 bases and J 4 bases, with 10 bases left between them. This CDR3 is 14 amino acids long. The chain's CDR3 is CASSQEGTGYEQYF. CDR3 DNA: TGTGCCAGCAGCCAAGAGGGAACGGGATACGAGCAGTACTTC.

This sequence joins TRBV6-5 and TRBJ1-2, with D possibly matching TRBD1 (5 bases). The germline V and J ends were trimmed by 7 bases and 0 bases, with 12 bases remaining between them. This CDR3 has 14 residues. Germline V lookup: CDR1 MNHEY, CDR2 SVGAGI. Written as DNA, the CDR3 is TGTGCCAGCAACGGGGGTTTGGCTAACTATGGCTACACCTTC. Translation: CASNGGLANYGYTF.

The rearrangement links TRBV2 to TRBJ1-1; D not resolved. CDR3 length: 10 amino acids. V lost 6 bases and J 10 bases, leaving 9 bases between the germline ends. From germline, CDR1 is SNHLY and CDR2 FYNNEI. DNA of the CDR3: TGTGCCAGCAGGAGAGGTGGAGCTTTCTTT. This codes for CASRRGGAFF.

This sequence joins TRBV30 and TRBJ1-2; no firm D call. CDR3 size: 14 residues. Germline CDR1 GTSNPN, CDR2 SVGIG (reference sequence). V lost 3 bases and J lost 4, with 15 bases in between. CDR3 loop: CAWRAGRRAYGYTF. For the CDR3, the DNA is TGTGCCTGGAGGGCGGGCCGACGGGCCTATGGCTACACCTTC.

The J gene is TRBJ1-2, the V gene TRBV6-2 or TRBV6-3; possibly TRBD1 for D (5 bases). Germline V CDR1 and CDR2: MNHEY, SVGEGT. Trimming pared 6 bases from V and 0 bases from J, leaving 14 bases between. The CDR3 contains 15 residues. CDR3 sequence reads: CASSPARVPNYGYTF. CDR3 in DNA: TGTGCCAGCAGCCCAGCCAGGGTTCCTAACTATGGCTACACCTTC.

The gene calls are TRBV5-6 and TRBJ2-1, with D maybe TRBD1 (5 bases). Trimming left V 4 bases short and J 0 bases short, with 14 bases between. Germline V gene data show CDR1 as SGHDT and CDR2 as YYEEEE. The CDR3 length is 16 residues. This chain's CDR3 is CASSGRQSASYNEQFF. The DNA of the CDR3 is TGTGCCAGCAGCGGAAGACAGTCAGCCTCCTACAATGAGCAGTTCTTC.

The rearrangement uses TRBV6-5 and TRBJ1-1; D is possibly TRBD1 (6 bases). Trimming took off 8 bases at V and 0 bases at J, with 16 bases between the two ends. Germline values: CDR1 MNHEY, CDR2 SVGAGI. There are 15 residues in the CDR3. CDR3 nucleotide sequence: TGTGCCAGCGTTGTGGAGGGGGGGATGAACACTGAAGCTTTCTTT. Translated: CASVVEGGMNTEAFF.

Written as DNA, the CDR3 is TGCGCCAGCAGCCAAGATAGGGGATTCTCTGGGGCCAACGTCCTGACTTTC. It translates to CASSQDRGFSGANVLTF. This chain uses TRBV4-3 with TRBJ2-6; D might be TRBD1 (5 bases). Trimming stripped 0 bases from V and 0 bases from J, with 9 bases between. This CDR3 is built from 17 residues. CDR1 is LGHNA, CDR2 YSLEER, per germline.

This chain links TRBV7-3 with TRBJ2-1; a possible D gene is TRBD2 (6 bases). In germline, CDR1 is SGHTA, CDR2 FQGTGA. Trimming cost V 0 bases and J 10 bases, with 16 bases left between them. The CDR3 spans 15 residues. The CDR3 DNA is TGTGCCAGCAGCTTAACGGAGCGGGCCCAGTCCGAGCAGTTCTTC. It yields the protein CASSLTERAQSEQFF.

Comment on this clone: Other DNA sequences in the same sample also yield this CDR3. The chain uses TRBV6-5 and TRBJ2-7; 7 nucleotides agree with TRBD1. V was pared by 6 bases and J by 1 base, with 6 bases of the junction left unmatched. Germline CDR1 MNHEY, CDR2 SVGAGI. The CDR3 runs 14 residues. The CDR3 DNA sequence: TGTGCCAGCAGAGCCGGGACAGCATCCTACGAGCAGTACTTC. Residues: CASRAGTASYEQYF.

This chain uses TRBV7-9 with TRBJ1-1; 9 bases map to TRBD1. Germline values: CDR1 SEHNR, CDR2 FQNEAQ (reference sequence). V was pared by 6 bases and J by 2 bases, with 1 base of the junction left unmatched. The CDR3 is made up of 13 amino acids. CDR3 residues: CASRTGGNTEAFF. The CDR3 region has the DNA TGTGCCAGCAGAACAGGGGGCAACACTGAAGCTTTCTTT.

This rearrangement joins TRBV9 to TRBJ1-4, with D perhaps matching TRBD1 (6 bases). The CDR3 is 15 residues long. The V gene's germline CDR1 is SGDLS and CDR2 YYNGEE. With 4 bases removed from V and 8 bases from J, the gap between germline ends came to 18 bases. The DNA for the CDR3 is TGTGCCAGCAGCCTAAACCCGGACAGTTCCGAAAAACTGTTTTTT. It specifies CASSLNPDSSEKLFF. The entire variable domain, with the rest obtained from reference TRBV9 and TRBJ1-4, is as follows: DSGVTQTPKHLITATGQRVTLRCSPRSGDLSVYWYQQSLDQGLQFLIQYYNGEERAKGNILERFSAQQFPDLHSELNLSSLELGDSALYFCASSLNPDSSEKLFFGSGTQLSVL.

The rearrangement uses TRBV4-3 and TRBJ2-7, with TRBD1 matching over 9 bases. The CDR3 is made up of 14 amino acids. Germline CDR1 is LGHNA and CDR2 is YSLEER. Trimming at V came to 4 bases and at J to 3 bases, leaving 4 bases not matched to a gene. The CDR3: CASSPGQGLYEQYF. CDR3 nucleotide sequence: TGCGCCAGCAGCCCGGGACAGGGCCTCTACGAGCAGTACTTC.

The CDR3 DNA is TGTGCCAGCAGCTTAGCCGGGGTAGCGGGGACCGGGGAGCTGTTTTTT. Protein: CASSLAGVAGTGELFF. The V gene is TRBV7-8, the J gene TRBJ2-2, with 8 bases fitting TRBD2. V shed 0 bases and J 5 bases; nucleotides not matched to a gene: 5. Germline values: CDR1 SGHVS, CDR2 FQNEAQ. CDR3 length: 16 amino acids.

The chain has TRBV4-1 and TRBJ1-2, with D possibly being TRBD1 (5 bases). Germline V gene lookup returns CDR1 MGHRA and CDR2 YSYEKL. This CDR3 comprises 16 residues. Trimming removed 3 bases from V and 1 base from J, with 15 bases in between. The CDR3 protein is CASSQPTPGFNYGYTF. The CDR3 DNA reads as TGCGCCAGCAGCCAGCCTACCCCAGGGTTTAACTATGGCTACACCTTC.

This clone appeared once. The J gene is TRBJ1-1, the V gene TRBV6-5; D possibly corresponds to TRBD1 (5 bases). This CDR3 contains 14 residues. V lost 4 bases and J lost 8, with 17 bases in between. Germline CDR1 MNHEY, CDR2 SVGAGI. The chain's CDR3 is CASSWLGGATEAFF. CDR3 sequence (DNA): TGTGCCAGCAGTTGGTTAGGTGGGGCTACAGAAGCTTTCTTT.

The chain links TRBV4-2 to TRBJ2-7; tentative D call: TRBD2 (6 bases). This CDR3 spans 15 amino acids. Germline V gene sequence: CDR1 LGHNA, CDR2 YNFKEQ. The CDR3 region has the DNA TGTGCTTCTTCTACCCCGGGGGACCCAACCTACGAGCAGTACTTC. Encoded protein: CASSTPGDPTYEQYF.

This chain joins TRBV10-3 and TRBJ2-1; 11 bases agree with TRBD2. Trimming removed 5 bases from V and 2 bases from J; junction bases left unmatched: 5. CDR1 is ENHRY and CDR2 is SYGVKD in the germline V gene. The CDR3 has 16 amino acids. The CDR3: CAISPALAGAYNEQFF. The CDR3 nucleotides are TGTGCCATCAGTCCCGCACTAGCGGGGGCCTACAATGAGCAGTTCTTC.

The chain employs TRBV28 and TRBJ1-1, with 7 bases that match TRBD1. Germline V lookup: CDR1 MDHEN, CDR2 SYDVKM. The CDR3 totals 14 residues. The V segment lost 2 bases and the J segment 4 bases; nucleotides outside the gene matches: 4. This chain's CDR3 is CASSLARGSTEAFF. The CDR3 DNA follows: TGTGCCAGCAGTTTAGCCAGGGGGAGCACTGAAGCTTTCTTT. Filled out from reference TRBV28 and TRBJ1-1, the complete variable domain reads DVKVTQSSRYLVKRTGEKVFLECVQDMDHENMFWYRQDPGLGLRLIYFSYDVKMKEKGDIPEGYSVSREKKERFSLILESASTNQTSMYLCASSLARGSTEAFFGQGTRLTVV.

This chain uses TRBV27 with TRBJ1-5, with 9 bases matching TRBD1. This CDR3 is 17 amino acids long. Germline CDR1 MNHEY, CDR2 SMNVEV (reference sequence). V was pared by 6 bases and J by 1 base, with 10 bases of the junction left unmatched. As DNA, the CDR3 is TGTGCCAGCAGGCAAAGGACAGGGGACGCGAGCAATCAGCCCCAGCATTTT. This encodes CASRQRTGDASNQPQHF.

CDR3 in DNA: TGTGCCAGCTCACCAGCCGCGGACAGGGGAGACACCGGGGAGCTGTTTTTT. This sequence encodes CASSPAADRGDTGELFF. The chain has TRBV18 and TRBJ2-2; 9 bases fit TRBD1. Per germline, CDR1 KGHSH and CDR2 LQKENI. The CDR3 runs 17 residues. J lost 3 bases, V lost 2 bases, and 7 bases had no gene match.

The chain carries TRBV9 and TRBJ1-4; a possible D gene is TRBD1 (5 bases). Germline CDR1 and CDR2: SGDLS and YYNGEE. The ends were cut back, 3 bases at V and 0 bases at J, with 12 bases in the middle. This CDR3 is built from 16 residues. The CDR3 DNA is TGTGCCAGCAGCGCCCAGGGAACCCCAACTAATGAAAAACTGTTTTTT. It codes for CASSAQGTPTNEKLFF.

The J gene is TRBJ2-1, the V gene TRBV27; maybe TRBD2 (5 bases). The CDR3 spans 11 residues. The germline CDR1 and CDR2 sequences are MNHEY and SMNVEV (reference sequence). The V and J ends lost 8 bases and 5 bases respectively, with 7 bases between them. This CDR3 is CASPRDNEQFF. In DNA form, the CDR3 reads TGTGCCAGCCCGCGGGACAATGAGCAGTTCTTC.

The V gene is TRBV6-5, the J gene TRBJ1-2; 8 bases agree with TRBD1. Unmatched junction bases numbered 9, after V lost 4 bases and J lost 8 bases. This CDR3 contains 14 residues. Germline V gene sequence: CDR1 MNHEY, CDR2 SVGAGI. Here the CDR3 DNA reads TGTGCCAGCAGTTCCACAGGGGGATACGTAGGCTACACCTTC. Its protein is CASSSTGGYVGYTF.

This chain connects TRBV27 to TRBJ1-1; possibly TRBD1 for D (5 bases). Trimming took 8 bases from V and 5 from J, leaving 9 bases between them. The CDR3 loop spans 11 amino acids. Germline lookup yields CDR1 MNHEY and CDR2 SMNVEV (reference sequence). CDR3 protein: CASGGRTEAFF. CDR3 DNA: TGTGCCAGCGGGGGGAGGACTGAAGCTTTCTTT.

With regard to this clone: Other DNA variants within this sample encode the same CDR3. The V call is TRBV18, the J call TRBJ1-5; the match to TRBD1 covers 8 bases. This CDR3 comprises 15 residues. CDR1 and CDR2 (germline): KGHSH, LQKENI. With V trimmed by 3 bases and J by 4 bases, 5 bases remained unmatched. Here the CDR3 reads CASSPGTGGNQPQHF. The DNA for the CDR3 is TGTGCCAGCTCACCTGGGACAGGTGGTAATCAGCCCCAGCATTTT.

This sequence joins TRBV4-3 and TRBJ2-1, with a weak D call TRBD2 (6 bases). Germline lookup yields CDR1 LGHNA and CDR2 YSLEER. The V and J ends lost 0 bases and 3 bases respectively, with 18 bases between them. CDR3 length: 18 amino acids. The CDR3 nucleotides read TGCGCCAGCAGCCAAGATCCGGGAGCGGCGAGGGGCTACAATGAGCAGTTCTTC. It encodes CASSQDPGAARGYNEQFF.

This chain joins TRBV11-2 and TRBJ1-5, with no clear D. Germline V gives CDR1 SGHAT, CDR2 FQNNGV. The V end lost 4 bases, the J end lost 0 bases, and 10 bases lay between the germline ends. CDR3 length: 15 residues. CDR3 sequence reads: CASSSQRDSNQPQHF. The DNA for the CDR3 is TGTGCCAGCAGCTCCCAGAGGGATAGCAATCAGCCCCAGCATTTT.

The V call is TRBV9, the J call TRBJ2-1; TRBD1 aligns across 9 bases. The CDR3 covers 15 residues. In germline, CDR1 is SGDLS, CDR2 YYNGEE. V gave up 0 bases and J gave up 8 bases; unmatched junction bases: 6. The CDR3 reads CASSVAGTGTHEQFF. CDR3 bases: TGTGCCAGCAGCGTAGCCGGGACAGGGACCCATGAGCAGTTCTTC.